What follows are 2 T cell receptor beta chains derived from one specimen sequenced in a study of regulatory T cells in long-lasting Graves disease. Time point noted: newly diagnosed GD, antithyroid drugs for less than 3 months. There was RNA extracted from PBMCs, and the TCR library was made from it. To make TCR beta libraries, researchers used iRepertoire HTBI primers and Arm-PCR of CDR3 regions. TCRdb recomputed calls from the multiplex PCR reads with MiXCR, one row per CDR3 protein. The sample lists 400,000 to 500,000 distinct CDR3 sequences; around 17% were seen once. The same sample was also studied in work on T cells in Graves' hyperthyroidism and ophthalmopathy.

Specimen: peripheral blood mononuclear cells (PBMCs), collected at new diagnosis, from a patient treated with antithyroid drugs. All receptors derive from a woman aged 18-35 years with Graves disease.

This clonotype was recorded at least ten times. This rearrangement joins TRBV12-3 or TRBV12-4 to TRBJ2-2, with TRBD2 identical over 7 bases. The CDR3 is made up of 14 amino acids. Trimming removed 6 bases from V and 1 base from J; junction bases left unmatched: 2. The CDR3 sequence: CASRASGNTGELFF. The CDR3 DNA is TGTGCCAGCAGGGCTAGCGGGAACACCGGGGAGCTGTTTTTT.

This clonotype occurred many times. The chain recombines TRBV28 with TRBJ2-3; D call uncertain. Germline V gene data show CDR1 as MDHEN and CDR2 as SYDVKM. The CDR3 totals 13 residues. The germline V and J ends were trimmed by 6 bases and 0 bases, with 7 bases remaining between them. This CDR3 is CASRSPSTDTQYF. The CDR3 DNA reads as TGTGCCAGCAGATCCCCCAGCACAGATACGCAGTATTTT.